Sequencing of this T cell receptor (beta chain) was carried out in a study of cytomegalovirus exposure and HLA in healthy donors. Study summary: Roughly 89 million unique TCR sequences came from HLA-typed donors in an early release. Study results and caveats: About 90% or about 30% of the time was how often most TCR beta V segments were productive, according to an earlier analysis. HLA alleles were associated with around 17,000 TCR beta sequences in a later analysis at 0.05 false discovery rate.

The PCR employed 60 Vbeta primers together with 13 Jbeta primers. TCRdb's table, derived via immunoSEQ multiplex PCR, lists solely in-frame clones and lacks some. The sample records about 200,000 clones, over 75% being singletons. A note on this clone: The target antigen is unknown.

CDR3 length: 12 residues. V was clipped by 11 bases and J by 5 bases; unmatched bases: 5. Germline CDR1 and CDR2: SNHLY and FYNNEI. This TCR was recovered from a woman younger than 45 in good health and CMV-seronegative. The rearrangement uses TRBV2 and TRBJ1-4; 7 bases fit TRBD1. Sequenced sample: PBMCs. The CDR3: CAWGQSNEKLFF. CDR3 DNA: TGTGCCTGGGGACAGTCAAATGAAAAACTGTTTTTT.